Each of the 4 T cell receptor beta chains below was sequenced from the same sample in a study of T cells after yellow fever vaccination. TCRdb re-called the 5' RACE reads with MiXCR, one entry per CDR3 protein. The table records roughly 350,000 distinct CDR3 sequences, over 4% of them present only once. The specimen was PBMCs, collected 5 days after the yellow fever booster vaccination. These receptors came from a man between 18 and 29 years old who received the YFV17D yellow fever vaccine.

The CDR3 sequence: CASRVVGGEYNSPLHF. The CDR3, as DNA: TGCGCCAGCCGTGTCGTAGGGGGCGAATATAATTCACCCCTCCACTTT. J is TRBJ1-6 and V is TRBV4-1, with 7 bases fitting TRBD1. This CDR3 is 16 amino acids long. V lost 8 bases to trimming and J lost 4 bases; unmatched junction nucleotides: 11. Germline loops: CDR1 MGHRA, CDR2 YSYEKL.

A few counts support this clonotype. The rearrangement uses TRBV5-1 and TRBJ2-3; D might be TRBD1 (6 bases). Germline V gene sequence: CDR1 SGHRS, CDR2 YFSETQ. The V end lost 0 bases, the J end lost 6 bases, and 14 bases lay between the germline ends. The CDR3 has 15 residues. This chain's CDR3 is CASSLADSLMDTQYF. The CDR3 nucleotides are TGCGCCAGCAGCTTGGCGGACAGTCTCATGGATACGCAGTATTTT.

This clonotype was counted between two and nine times. The chain is built from TRBV14 and TRBJ1-3; D unresolved. The germline V gene has CDR1 SGHDN and CDR2 FVKESK. CDR3 length: 16 amino acids. Trimming removed 1 base from V and 0 bases from J, with 10 bases in between. As DNA, the CDR3 is TGTGCCAGCAGCCAAGGCTATGGCCTCTCTGGAAACACCATATATTTT. Its translation is CASSQGYGLSGNTIYF.

J is TRBJ2-3 and V is TRBV24-1; 8 positions match TRBD1. V trimming: 0 bases; J trimming: 1 base; junction bases outside the gene matches: 2. Germline CDR1 KGHDR, CDR2 SFDVKD. The CDR3 has 16 residues. For the CDR3, the DNA is TGTGCCACCAGTGATTTGGGCAGGGGGCGCACAGATACGCAGTATTTT. Translating gives CATSDLGRGRTDTQYF.